The rows below give T cell receptor beta chains drawn from one sample of a study of graft-versus-host responses after intestinal transplantation. The data were produced by immunoSEQ multiplex PCR, yet TCRdb's version contains in-frame clones alone and is incomplete. This table holds about 82,000 clones, 91% found once. Their antigens remain unidentified. Sequencing was performed on unstimulated CD4+ T cells sorted from spleen or lymph node cells, taken before intestinal transplant. The receptors originated from a human donor who received an intestinal transplant. The CDR3 runs from the conserved cysteine through the conserved F or W. The D gene is left open where the match is weak. Clone size is given for some rows only: seen once, a few or many times, or a class if the clone is expanded.

v_gene: TRBV18
d_gene: -
abundance: -
j_gene: TRBJ2-7
CDR3nt: TGTGCCAGCTCACCCCCCGTCGGTTACGAGCAGTACTTC
CDR3aa: CASSPPVGYEQYF

v_gene: TRBV18
d_gene: -
abundance: once
j_gene: TRBJ2-1
CDR3nt: TGTGCCAGCTCACCAGATTTTCTACCTGGGCTTGAGCAGTTCTTC
CDR3aa: CASSPDFLPGLEQFF

v_gene: TRBV30
d_gene: -
abundance: -
j_gene: TRBJ1-1
CDR3nt: TGTGCCTGGAGTGGACAGGTGGGCACTGAAGCTTTCTTT
CDR3aa: CAWSGQVGTEAFF

v_gene: TRBV7-9
d_gene: TRBD2
abundance: once
j_gene: TRBJ2-7
CDR3nt: TGTGCCAGCAGCTTAACCCGTCCAGGACTAGCGGAATACGAGCAGTACTTC
CDR3aa: CASSLTRPGLAEYEQYF

v_gene: TRBV19
d_gene: -
abundance: -
j_gene: TRBJ1-1
CDR3nt: TGTGCCAGTAGTATAGTTGCAGGGCCGAACACTGAAGCTTTCTTT
CDR3aa: CASSIVAGPNTEAFF

v_gene: TRBV30
d_gene: -
abundance: -
j_gene: TRBJ2-1
CDR3nt: TGTGCCTGGAGCCGACTAGATGGGTACAATGAGCAGTTCTTC
CDR3aa: CAWSRLDGYNEQFF

v_gene: TRBV7-2
d_gene: -
abundance: once
j_gene: TRBJ1-2
CDR3nt: TGTGCCAGCAGCTTAGAATTCGGAGGGATCTATGGCTACACCTTC
CDR3aa: CASSLEFGGIYGYTF

v_gene: TRBV9
d_gene: -
abundance: -
j_gene: TRBJ1-2
CDR3nt: TGTGCCAGCAGCGGAAGCGGGAGCGGCTACACCTTC
CDR3aa: CASSGSGSGYTF

v_gene: TRBV30
d_gene: -
abundance: -
j_gene: TRBJ1-2
CDR3nt: TGTGCCTGGACTAGAACGGGAGCTAACTATGGCTACACCTTC
CDR3aa: CAWTRTGANYGYTF

v_gene: TRBV15
d_gene: TRBD2
abundance: -
j_gene: TRBJ2-3
CDR3nt: TGTGCCACCAGCTTACGAAGCGGGGGCACAGATACGCAGTATTTT
CDR3aa: CATSLRSGGTDTQYF

v_gene: TRBV7-2
d_gene: -
abundance: -
j_gene: TRBJ1-1
CDR3nt: TGTGCCAGCAGCCCCACCTGGTGGGACAAACCATCGAACACTGAAGCTTTCTTT
CDR3aa: CASSPTWWDKPSNTEAFF

v_gene: TRBV10-3
d_gene: TRBD2
abundance: -
j_gene: TRBJ2-7
CDR3nt: TGTGCCATCAGTGTCGCTAGCGGGGGCGACGAGCAGTACTTC
CDR3aa: CAISVASGGDEQYF

v_gene: TRBV21-1
d_gene: -
abundance: -
j_gene: TRBJ1-5
CDR3nt: TGTGCCAGCGTATGGGGACAGGGGGATTTGGGCAATCAGCCCCAGCATTTT
CDR3aa: CASVWGQGDLGNQPQHF

v_gene: TRBV15
d_gene: -
abundance: once
j_gene: TRBJ2-5
CDR3nt: TGTGCCACCAGCAGAGGAATGGCGGCTAACCAAGAGACCCAGTACTTC
CDR3aa: CATSRGMAANQETQYF

v_gene: TRBV10-1
d_gene: -
abundance: -
j_gene: TRBJ1-2
CDR3nt: TGCGCCAGCAGTAAGGACAGAGACTATGGCTACACCTTC
CDR3aa: CASSKDRDYGYTF

v_gene: TRBV10-3
d_gene: TRBD2
abundance: -
j_gene: TRBJ2-7
CDR3nt: TGTGCCATCAGTGAGGGGGGGGGAAGCTCCTACGAGCAGTACTTC
CDR3aa: CAISEGGGSSYEQYF

v_gene: TRBV30
d_gene: -
abundance: -
j_gene: TRBJ2-1
CDR3nt: TGTGCTGGTGGGGGAGGTGCTTTCAATGAGCAGTTCTTC
CDR3aa: CAGGGGAFNEQFF

v_gene: TRBV9
d_gene: TRBD2
abundance: -
j_gene: TRBJ2-5
CDR3nt: TGTGCCAGCAGCGTAGATAGCGGGGGGGCCCTGGAGACCCAGTACTTC
CDR3aa: CASSVDSGGALETQYF

v_gene: TRBV5-1
d_gene: -
abundance: few
j_gene: TRBJ1-6
CDR3nt: TGCGCCAGCAGCTTGGCCGGGGGAAGTAATTCACCCCTCCACTTT
CDR3aa: CASSLAGGSNSPLHF

v_gene: TRBV13
d_gene: -
abundance: -
j_gene: TRBJ2-3
CDR3nt: TGTGCCAGCAGCGACCGTCGGGGGACAGATACGCAGTATTTT
CDR3aa: CASSDRRGTDTQYF

v_gene: TRBV6-4
d_gene: -
abundance: -
j_gene: TRBJ1-5
CDR3nt: TGTGCCAGCAGCGCCGGGGACAACCAGCCCCAGCATTTT
CDR3aa: CASSAGDNQPQHF

v_gene: TRBV10-3
d_gene: TRBD1
abundance: -
j_gene: TRBJ2-5
CDR3nt: TGTGCCATCAGTGAGCTAGGGACGGGACAGGGGACCCAGTACTTC
CDR3aa: CAISELGTGQGTQYF

v_gene: TRBV29-1
d_gene: TRBD1
abundance: -
j_gene: TRBJ2-7
CDR3nt: TGCAGCGTTGGACAGGGAGATTACGAGCAGTACTTC
CDR3aa: CSVGQGDYEQYF

v_gene: TRBV6-5
d_gene: -
abundance: -
j_gene: TRBJ1-5
CDR3nt: TGTGCCAGCAGTATGGGGAGTATTCAGCCCCAGCATTTT
CDR3aa: CASSMGSIQPQHF

v_gene: TRBV5-1
d_gene: -
abundance: -
j_gene: TRBJ1-1
CDR3nt: TGCGCCAGCAGCCCCAACTTTGCGGGGGACACTGAAGCTTTCTTT
CDR3aa: CASSPNFAGDTEAFF

v_gene: TRBV6-5
d_gene: -
abundance: -
j_gene: TRBJ2-7
CDR3nt: TGTGCCAGCAGTTATCTCGGACAATCCTACGAGCAGTACTTC
CDR3aa: CASSYLGQSYEQYF

v_gene: TRBV7-2
d_gene: TRBD1
abundance: -
j_gene: TRBJ1-1
CDR3nt: TGTGCCAGCAGCCCCGCGAACAGGGGGAACACTGAAGCTTTCTTT
CDR3aa: CASSPANRGNTEAFF

v_gene: TRBV19
d_gene: TRBD1
abundance: -
j_gene: TRBJ1-5
CDR3nt: TGTGCCAGTAGTCTCTGGACAGGGGAGGATCAGCCCCAGCATTTT
CDR3aa: CASSLWTGEDQPQHF

v_gene: TRBV19
d_gene: -
abundance: -
j_gene: TRBJ2-5
CDR3nt: TGTGCCAGTAGTACCGGACTGCAGCCCCAAGAGACCCAGTACTTC
CDR3aa: CASSTGLQPQETQYF

v_gene: TRBV30
d_gene: TRBD2
abundance: -
j_gene: TRBJ2-1
CDR3nt: TGTGCCTGGAGCCCAAGACTAGCGGGGGGCCCTTACAATGAGCAGTTCTTC
CDR3aa: CAWSPRLAGGPYNEQFF

v_gene: TRBV5-1
d_gene: TRBD1
abundance: -
j_gene: TRBJ1-5
CDR3nt: TGCGCCAGCATCCAGGGACAGGGGGCGTCGCAGGAGCCCCAGCATTTT
CDR3aa: CASIQGQGASQEPQHF

v_gene: TRBV2
d_gene: -
abundance: -
j_gene: TRBJ2-5
CDR3nt: TGTGCCAGCAGTGAAGGCGCCCAGACCCAGTACTTC
CDR3aa: CASSEGAQTQYF

v_gene: TRBV5-6
d_gene: TRBD1
abundance: -
j_gene: TRBJ1-2
CDR3nt: TGTGCCAGCAGTTTTTACGACAGGGATGGCTACACCTTC
CDR3aa: CASSFYDRDGYTF

v_gene: TRBV29-1
d_gene: TRBD1
abundance: -
j_gene: TRBJ1-4
CDR3nt: TGCAGCGTTGAGGACAGGGCGGAGAATGAAAAACTGTTTTTT
CDR3aa: CSVEDRAENEKLFF

v_gene: TRBV29-1
d_gene: -
abundance: -
j_gene: TRBJ1-5
CDR3nt: TGCAGCGTGGGTGGGGCAGGGGATCAGCCCCAGCATTTT
CDR3aa: CSVGGAGDQPQHF

v_gene: TRBV27
d_gene: TRBD1
abundance: -
j_gene: TRBJ2-7
CDR3nt: TGTGCCAGCAGTTCCCGACAGGGGGCATACGAGCAGTACTTC
CDR3aa: CASSSRQGAYEQYF

v_gene: TRBV7-6
d_gene: TRBD1
abundance: -
j_gene: TRBJ2-1
CDR3nt: TGTGCCAGCAGCGTGGACAGGAGCCCCTACAATGAGCAGTTCTTC
CDR3aa: CASSVDRSPYNEQFF

v_gene: TRBV7-2
d_gene: TRBD2
abundance: -
j_gene: TRBJ2-7
CDR3nt: TGTGCCAGCAGCGTCGCCCGCGGGGGGCCCGAGCCTTGGGAGCAGTACTTC
CDR3aa: CASSVARGGPEPWEQYF

v_gene: TRBV9
d_gene: -
abundance: -
j_gene: TRBJ2-2
CDR3nt: TGTGCCAGCAGCGTAGCGGCCGGGACCGGGGAGCTGTTTTTT
CDR3aa: CASSVAAGTGELFF

v_gene: TRBV5-1
d_gene: -
abundance: -
j_gene: TRBJ1-1
CDR3nt: TGCGCCAGCAGCTTTGACGCGGCGAACACTGAAGCTTTCTTT
CDR3aa: CASSFDAANTEAFF

v_gene: TRBV29-1
d_gene: TRBD1
abundance: -
j_gene: TRBJ2-3
CDR3nt: TGCAGCGCCAACAGGGGGCAGGGAGATACGCAGTATTTT
CDR3aa: CSANRGQGDTQYF

v_gene: TRBV30
d_gene: -
abundance: -
j_gene: TRBJ1-2
CDR3nt: TGTGCCTGGAGTACCCACGGGAGGGAGGACTACACCTTC
CDR3aa: CAWSTHGREDYTF

v_gene: TRBV7-8
d_gene: -
abundance: -
j_gene: TRBJ1-2
CDR3nt: TGTGCCAGCAGCTCGGGAGATGGCTACACCTTC
CDR3aa: CASSSGDGYTF

v_gene: TRBV7-2
d_gene: TRBD1
abundance: -
j_gene: TRBJ2-3
CDR3nt: TGTGCCGGTGCCCTACAGGGGACAGATACGCAGTATTTT
CDR3aa: CAGALQGTDTQYF

v_gene: TRBV29-1
d_gene: -
abundance: -
j_gene: TRBJ2-4
CDR3nt: TGCAGCGCCGCCCATCCGACAGACCTAATGGACAAAAACATTCAGTACTTC
CDR3aa: CSAAHPTDLMDKNIQYF

v_gene: TRBV6-6
d_gene: -
abundance: once
j_gene: TRBJ1-1
CDR3nt: TGTGCCAGCAGCCAGACCGGGTTGAACACTGAAGCTTTCTTT
CDR3aa: CASSQTGLNTEAFF

v_gene: TRBV19
d_gene: -
abundance: -
j_gene: TRBJ1-2
CDR3nt: TGTGCCAGTAAGGTCTCAGAGGTTAACTATGGCTACACCTTC
CDR3aa: CASKVSEVNYGYTF

v_gene: TRBV19
d_gene: TRBD1
abundance: -
j_gene: TRBJ1-1
CDR3nt: TGTGCCAGTAGTCGATCAGGGGGCTTTCACACTGAAGCTTTCTTT
CDR3aa: CASSRSGGFHTEAFF

v_gene: TRBV5-1
d_gene: -
abundance: -
j_gene: TRBJ1-2
CDR3nt: TGCGCCAGCAGCTTGGACGGGGAGGGAGAACGTTACACCTTC
CDR3aa: CASSLDGEGERYTF

v_gene: TRBV19
d_gene: -
abundance: -
j_gene: TRBJ1-5
CDR3nt: TGTGCCAGTAGTATAGTTTACGGTAGCAATCAGCCCCAGCATTTT
CDR3aa: CASSIVYGSNQPQHF